Included here is one T cell receptor (beta chain) sequence, with context. There are 11 residues in the CDR3. The germline CDR1 and CDR2 sequences are MDHEN and SYDVKM. V lost 3 bases to trimming and J lost 6 bases, with 5 bases between them. This sample is drawn from a study of blood T cell repertoires in COVID-19. In the original analysis: Estimation of nucleated cell counts was performed using reference gene primer amplification. The assay was immunoSEQ multiplex PCR, and TCRdb's table has in-frame clones only and misses some. That table supplies the V and J calls and clone size; D and trimming were determined from the DNA. The sample yields about 220,000 clones, more than 75% seen once.

The TCR was taken from a man aged 45 to 65 who had recovered from COVID-19. The rearrangement uses TRBV28 and TRBJ1-2; D is uncertain. Sample: peripheral blood. CDR3 sequence (DNA): TGTGCCAGCAGTTTTAATAATGGCTACACCTTC. It yields the protein CASSFNNGYTF.